What follows are 25 T cell receptor beta chains derived from one specimen sequenced in a study of OX40 agonist ivuxolimab in advanced cancers. Libraries were made using the immunoSEQ multiplex PCR assay. TCRdb limited this immuneACCESS table to in-frame rearrangements with V and J called. A share of clones is missing; checked studies link under half to unresolved V genes, and the rest is unexplained. The sample has 150,000 to 180,000 clones on record, roughly 92% of them singletons. The ten largest clones capture 0.31% of the sample. The sequenced sample was CD4+ or CD8+ T cells sorted from blood, obtained in a trial of the OX40 agonist ivuxolimab. These receptors were taken from an adult with an advanced solid tumor such as melanoma, head and neck, liver or kidney cancer.

CDR3: CATAGTGDYEQYF. In DNA, the CDR3 is TGTGCCACCGCCGGGACAGGGGATTACGAGCAGTACTTC. The chain uses TRBV10-3 and TRBJ2-7, with TRBD1 identical over 10 bases. V dropped 10 bases and J dropped 4; count of bases not matched to a gene: 7. CDR1 and CDR2 from the germline V gene are ENHRY and SYGVKD. The CDR3 extends over 13 amino acids.

The chain has TRBV29-1 and TRBJ1-1; no clear D. The germline gives CDR1 SQVTM, CDR2 ANQGSEA. The CDR3 length is 12 residues. V was trimmed by 4 bases and J by 7 bases, leaving 13 bases between them. Written as DNA, the CDR3 is TGCAGCGTTGTTCCAGTTCAAGGTGAAGCTTTCTTT. This translates into CSVVPVQGEAFF.

This sequence joins TRBV20-1 and TRBJ1-1; unclear D gene. Germline values: CDR1 DFQATT, CDR2 SNEGSKA (reference sequence). Trimming took 5 bases from V and 7 from J, leaving 8 bases between them. The CDR3 runs to 10 residues. Here the CDR3 DNA reads TGCAGTGCTCCCGGGATTGAAGCTTTCTTT. Translated: CSAPGIEAFF.

This chain connects TRBV7-6 to TRBJ2-7; perhaps TRBD2 as D (6 bases). This CDR3 is 12 amino acids long. Germline-derived CDR1 and CDR2 are SGHVS and FNYEAQ. Trimming shortened V by 5 bases and J by 7 bases, and 12 bases separated the two germline ends. The chain's CDR3 is CASSTPGREQYF. The DNA for the CDR3 is TGTGCCAGCAGCACCCCAGGGAGGGAGCAGTACTTC.

The chain combines TRBV5-6 with TRBJ2-7; 10 positions match TRBD1. Per germline, CDR1 SGHDT and CDR2 YYEEEE. With V trimmed by 2 bases and J by 1 base, 3 bases remained unmatched. The CDR3 is 15 amino acids. DNA for the CDR3: TGTGCCAGCAGCTTCCCGGGACAGGGGTCCTACGAGCAGTACTTC. Translation gives CASSFPGQGSYEQYF.

This chain uses TRBV7-2 with TRBJ2-7; the D gene is possibly TRBD1 (6 bases). The CDR3 has 14 amino acids. Germline CDR1 SGHTA, CDR2 FQGNSA. V gave up 4 bases and J gave up 6 bases, with 16 bases separating them. The CDR3 loop is CASSSQQGSGEQYF. The CDR3 DNA reads as TGTGCCAGCAGCTCCCAACAGGGATCGGGCGAGCAGTACTTC.

The chain carries TRBV7-9 and TRBJ2-5; tentatively, D is TRBD1 (5 bases). The germline V and J ends were trimmed by 5 bases and 1 base, with 14 bases remaining between them. Germline-derived CDR1 and CDR2 are SEHNR and FQNEAQ (reference sequence). The length of the CDR3 is 15 residues. Here the CDR3 DNA reads TGTGCCAGCAGCCTATTTGGGGCACCCCAAGAGACCCAGTACTTC. Protein: CASSLFGAPQETQYF.

The chain links TRBV28 to TRBJ1-2, with D possibly TRBD1 on 5 matching bases. CDR1 is MDHEN, CDR2 SYDVKM, per germline. Trimming left V 7 bases short and J 1 base short, with 7 bases between. The CDR3 has 12 residues. This chain's CDR3 is CASNRLNYGYTF. The CDR3 DNA reads TGTGCCAGCAACAGGCTTAACTATGGCTACACCTTC.

This chain uses TRBV4-2 with TRBJ1-5; the D gene is possibly TRBD1 (5 bases). The V gene's germline CDR1 is LGHNA and CDR2 YNFKEQ. V was clipped by 1 base and J by 6 bases, with 16 bases between them. This CDR3 comprises 16 residues. The CDR3 nucleotides are TGTGCCAGCAGCCAAGGTCCTCAGGGAGACGGTCAGCCCCAGCATTTT. Translation gives CASSQGPQGDGQPQHF.

The V gene is TRBV5-4, the J gene TRBJ2-5; 8 positions match TRBD1. The CDR3 length is 15 residues. Trimming removed 3 bases from V and 5 bases from J; junction bases left unmatched: 9. Looked up from germline, CDR1 is SGHNT and CDR2 is YYREEE (reference sequence). In DNA form, the CDR3 reads TGTGCCAGCAGCTCCTCGAACCAGGGGGCTGAGACCCAGTACTTC. This translates into CASSSSNQGAETQYF.

The chain recombines TRBV28 with TRBJ2-1, with D hard to call. CDR1 MDHEN and CDR2 SYDVKM come from the germline V gene. The V and J ends lost 7 bases and 4 bases respectively, with 5 bases between them. The CDR3 is 11 amino acids. In DNA form, the CDR3 reads TGTGCCAGCAAATATTACAATGAGCAGTTCTTC. It translates to CASKYYNEQFF. The variable domain in full, with the rest retrieved from reference TRBV28 and TRBJ2-1, is DVKVTQSSRYLVKRTGEKVFLECVQDMDHENMFWYRQDPGLGLRLIYFSYDVKMKEKGDIPEGYSVSREKKERFSLILESASTNQTSMYLCASKYYNEQFFGPGTRLTVL.

V is TRBV6-5 and J is TRBJ1-2; 7 bases map to TRBD1. The J segment lost 4 bases and the V segment lost 5 bases, leaving 10 bases of the junction unmatched. This CDR3 spans 15 amino acids. CDR1 MNHEY and CDR2 SVGAGI come from the germline V gene. The DNA for the CDR3 is TGTGCCAGCAGTCAATCCGGGACAGCACCCTATGGCTACACCTTC. This codes for CASSQSGTAPYGYTF.

J is TRBJ2-7 and V is TRBV6-5; 8 bases map to TRBD1. Germline assignment: CDR1 MNHEY and CDR2 SVGAGI. J was trimmed by 2 bases and V by 5 bases; bases with no gene match: 8. The CDR3 length is 15 residues. The CDR3 here is CASSKGQGGPYEQYF. In nucleotides, the CDR3 is TGTGCCAGCAGTAAAGGACAGGGTGGTCCCTACGAGCAGTACTTC.

This chain links TRBV15 with TRBJ2-5; D gene ambiguous. The V and J ends lost 3 bases and 2 bases respectively, with 4 bases between them. Germline V gene data show CDR1 as LNHNV and CDR2 as YYDKDF (reference sequence). The CDR3 covers 12 residues. This chain's CDR3 is CATSRPQETQYF. In nucleotides, the CDR3 is TGTGCCACCAGCAGGCCTCAAGAGACCCAGTACTTC.

The chain recombines TRBV18 with TRBJ1-1; D possibly corresponds to TRBD1 (6 bases). This CDR3 is 14 amino acids long. Trimming took off 3 bases at V and 3 bases at J, with 11 bases between the two ends. The germline gives CDR1 KGHSH, CDR2 LQKENI. CDR3 nucleotides: TGTGCCAGCTCACCCACAGGGTTGGACACTGAAGCTTTCTTT. It yields the protein CASSPTGLDTEAFF. The variable domain in full, with the rest retrieved from reference TRBV18 and TRBJ1-1, is NAGVMQNPRHLVRRRGQEARLRCSPMKGHSHVYWYRQLPEEGLKFMVYLQKENIIDESGMPKERFSAEFPKEGPSILRIQQVVRGDSAAYFCASSPTGLDTEAFFGQGTRLTVV.

This chain links TRBV11-2 with TRBJ1-1; 7 bases agree with TRBD1. The CDR3 is 16 amino acids. The germline V gene encodes CDR1 SGHAT and CDR2 FQNNGV. V dropped 5 bases and J dropped 0; count of bases not matched to a gene: 9. CDR3 in amino acids: CASSQRTGVLNTEAFF. DNA of the CDR3: TGTGCCAGCAGCCAACGAACAGGGGTTTTGAACACTGAAGCTTTCTTT.

The gene calls are TRBV7-2 and TRBJ2-7, with TRBD1 as a possible D gene (5 bases). V gave up 0 bases and J gave up 3 bases, with 9 bases separating them. Germline V lookup: CDR1 SGHTA, CDR2 FQGNSA. The CDR3 extends over 14 amino acids. The CDR3 loop reads CASSLAGALYEQYF. DNA for the CDR3: TGTGCCAGCAGCTTAGCAGGGGCCCTCTACGAGCAGTACTTC. The complete variable domain, with remaining parts taken from reference TRBV7-2 and TRBJ2-7, reads GAGVSQSPSNKVTEKGKDVELRCDPISGHTALYWYRQSLGQGLEFLIYFQGNSAPDKSGLPSDRFSAERTGGSVSTLTIQRTQQEDSAVYLCASSLAGALYEQYFGPGTRLTVT.

This clone is a singleton in its sample. The chain combines TRBV5-4 with TRBJ2-1; TRBD2 agrees at 7 bases. Germline V gives CDR1 SGHNT, CDR2 YYREEE (reference sequence). This CDR3 has 17 residues. With V trimmed by 0 bases and J by 0 bases, 6 bases remained unmatched. The CDR3 nucleotides are TGTGCCAGCAGCTTGGTTGGCGGGAGAGGCTCCTACAATGAGCAGTTCTTC. Protein: CASSLVGGRGSYNEQFF.

This clone was detected a few times. This chain connects TRBV4-1 to TRBJ1-5; D call uncertain. CDR1 MGHRA and CDR2 YSYEKL come from the germline V gene. The CDR3 is 14 amino acids. V was trimmed by 1 base and J by 3 bases, leaving 7 bases between them. In DNA form, the CDR3 reads TGCGCCAGCAGCCAAGGGACCCCCAATCAGCCCCAGCATTTT. It translates to CASSQGTPNQPQHF.

The chain employs TRBV6-5 and TRBJ1-5; a weak D match, TRBD1 (6 bases). The V gene lost 6 bases and the J gene lost 11 bases, with 20 bases spanning the gap. There are 14 residues in the CDR3. The germline V gene has CDR1 MNHEY and CDR2 SVGAGI. CDR3 sequence: CASSPGTPGIAQHF. In nucleotides, the CDR3 is TGTGCCAGCAGCCCCGGGACACCTGGGATAGCCCAGCATTTT.

V and J are TRBV19 and TRBJ2-2, with TRBD1 matching over 11 bases. The CDR3 has 15 residues. CDR1 is LNHDA and CDR2 is SQIVND in the germline V gene (reference sequence). The ends lost 3 bases at V and 5 bases at J; junction bases unmatched: 2. Written as DNA, the CDR3 is TGTGCCAGTAGTATTGGGACAGGGGGAACCGGGGAGCTGTTTTTT. This encodes CASSIGTGGTGELFF. The complete variable domain, with remaining parts taken from reference TRBV19 and TRBJ2-2, reads DGGITQSPKYLFRKEGQNVTLSCEQNLNHDAMYWYRQDPGQGLRLIYYSQIVNDFQKGDIAEGYSVSREKKESFPLTVTSAQKNPTAFYLCASSIGTGGTGELFFGEGSRLTVL.

V is TRBV18 and J is TRBJ1-4; D not resolved. The germline CDR1 and CDR2 sequences are KGHSH and LQKENI. The CDR3 covers 13 residues. Deletions cut 3 bases from V and 11 bases from J, with 13 bases between. CDR3 residues: CASSPSGGPKLFF. The CDR3 DNA reads as TGTGCCAGCTCACCCTCGGGAGGGCCTAAACTGTTTTTT. Full variable domain (missing parts from reference TRBV18 and TRBJ1-4): NAGVMQNPRHLVRRRGQEARLRCSPMKGHSHVYWYRQLPEEGLKFMVYLQKENIIDESGMPKERFSAEFPKEGPSILRIQQVVRGDSAAYFCASSPSGGPKLFFGSGTQLSVL.

V is TRBV7-2 and J is TRBJ2-1; 9 bases are shared with TRBD1. The CDR3 consists of 15 residues. CDR1 SGHTA and CDR2 FQGNSA come from the germline V gene. V was clipped by 6 bases and J by 6 bases; unmatched bases: 9. The CDR3 DNA reads as TGTGCCAGCAGTTTCCGGGACAGGGCCCGCAATGAGCAGTTCTTC. This encodes CASSFRDRARNEQFF. Complete variable domain (other parts from reference TRBV7-2 and TRBJ2-1): GAGVSQSPSNKVTEKGKDVELRCDPISGHTALYWYRQSLGQGLEFLIYFQGNSAPDKSGLPSDRFSAERTGGSVSTLTIQRTQQEDSAVYLCASSFRDRARNEQFFGPGTRLTVL.

V is TRBV7-9 and J is TRBJ2-1; D perhaps matches TRBD2 (7 bases). The CDR3 length is 15 residues. Germline V lookup: CDR1 SEHNR, CDR2 FQNEAQ (reference sequence). Trimming cost V 0 bases and J 7 bases, with 13 bases left between them. The CDR3 DNA reads as TGTGCCAGCAGCTTAGCAGGGGGGGTATCGAATGAGCAGTTCTTC. This translates into CASSLAGGVSNEQFF.

The rearrangement joins TRBV5-1 to TRBJ2-7; D perhaps matches TRBD2 (5 bases). This CDR3 is built from 15 residues. Trimming removed 5 bases at V and 0 bases at J, with 15 bases between. Germline values: CDR1 SGHRS, CDR2 YFSETQ. The CDR3 region has the DNA TGCGCCAGCAGTCAGTTAGCGACCAACTCCTACGAGCAGTACTTC. Its protein is CASSQLATNSYEQYF.